The 30 T cell receptor beta chains reported below all come from one sample, sequenced in a study of T cell responses to AZD1222 COVID-19 vaccine. The protocol was immunoSEQ multiplex PCR, while the TCRdb copy is restricted to in-frame clones and leaves out a portion. This table has some 170,000 clones, about 90% appearing once. Sequencing used peripheral blood, obtained on day 0 of MenACWY control vaccination. The receptors shown here come from an adult in good health.

The chain is built from TRBV29-1 and TRBJ1-5; no clear D gene. Looked up from germline, CDR1 is SQVTM and CDR2 is ANQGSEA. CDR3 length equals 12 residues. The ends were cut back, 4 bases at V and 0 bases at J, with 4 bases in the middle. CDR3 DNA sequence: TGCAGCGTTGGCACTAGCAATCAGCCCCAGCATTTT. Translating it yields CSVGTSNQPQHF.

The gene calls are TRBV27 and TRBJ1-1; TRBD1 aligns across 10 bases. This CDR3 is built from 15 residues. Germline V gene data show CDR1 as MNHEY and CDR2 as SMNVEV (reference sequence). V trimming: 3 bases; J trimming: 3 bases; junction bases outside the gene matches: 4. The CDR3, as DNA: TGTGCCAGCAGTTTCGGGGGACAGGGGTACACTGAAGCTTTCTTT. Amino acids: CASSFGGQGYTEAFF.

This chain links TRBV27 with TRBJ1-4; no clear D. From germline, CDR1 is MNHEY and CDR2 SMNVEV (reference sequence). This CDR3 has 14 amino acids. Trimming pared 8 bases from V and 3 bases from J, leaving 13 bases between. The CDR3 DNA follows: TGTGCCAGCGGACCCGGGTCTTCTAATGAAAAACTGTTTTTT. Translating gives CASGPGSSNEKLFF.

The chain recombines TRBV28 with TRBJ2-1, with 13 bases lining up with TRBD2. Germline assignment: CDR1 MDHEN and CDR2 SYDVKM. The CDR3 is 12 residues long. In nucleotides, the CDR3 is TGTGGGACTAGCGGGAGCTACAATGAGCAGTTCTTC. Encoded protein: CGTSGSYNEQFF.

This rearrangement joins TRBV5-4 to TRBJ1-5; 9 bases are shared with TRBD1. The trim removed 4 bases at V and 4 bases at J, leaving 12 bases unmatched. The CDR3 extends over 17 amino acids. CDR1 and CDR2 (germline): SGHNT, YYREEE (reference sequence). CDR3 sequence: CASSVDLGTGRNQPQHF. Here the CDR3 DNA reads TGTGCCAGCAGCGTGGACCTCGGGACAGGGCGTAATCAGCCCCAGCATTTT.

The chain's CDR3 is CASSPHLTGTVTGQETQYF. The CDR3, as DNA: TGTGCCAGCAGTCCCCACTTGACTGGGACAGTGACGGGCCAAGAGACCCAGTACTTC. This chain connects TRBV27 to TRBJ2-5; 7 bases line up with TRBD1. The CDR3 is made up of 19 amino acids. V was clipped by 5 bases and J by 1 base; unmatched bases: 19. Germline CDR1 is MNHEY and CDR2 is SMNVEV (reference sequence).

A word on this clone: This sample also contains other DNA sequences that code for the same CDR3. This chain joins TRBV30 and TRBJ1-5; 10 bases fit TRBD1. CDR1 is GTSNPN, CDR2 SVGIG, per germline (reference sequence). Trimming at V came to 1 base and at J to 7 bases, leaving 4 bases not matched to a gene. The CDR3 loop spans 14 amino acids. Here the CDR3 reads CAWSGTGGNQPQHF. For the CDR3, the DNA is TGTGCCTGGAGTGGGACAGGGGGTAACCAGCCCCAGCATTTT.

V and J are TRBV10-3 and TRBJ2-5; unclear D gene. This CDR3 region has 15 residues. CDR1 and CDR2 from the germline V gene are ENHRY and SYGVKD. Between the trimmed V and J ends, which lost 6 bases and 3 bases, there was a span of 17 bases. The CDR3 region has the DNA TGTGCCATCAGCCGAGGCTTTGGGCAGGAAGAGACCCAGTACTTC. This translates into CAISRGFGQEETQYF.

V and J are TRBV9 and TRBJ2-5; 11 bases match TRBD2. The CDR3 is 16 residues long. V lost 3 bases and J lost 4; bases outside the gene matches: 8. CDR1 and CDR2 (germline): SGDLS, YYNGEE. As DNA, the CDR3 is TGTGCCAGCAGCGAGGGGACTAGCGGAGCGGGAGAGACCCAGTACTTC. This gives the protein CASSEGTSGAGETQYF.

The chain recombines TRBV3-1 (or the pseudogene TRBV3-2) with TRBJ2-1; 8 bases are a match to TRBD1. V lost 4 bases to trimming and J lost 10 bases; unmatched junction nucleotides: 9. CDR3 size: 14 residues. Per the germline V gene, CDR1 is LGHDT and CDR2 is YNNKEL (reference sequence). CDR3 sequence (DNA): TGTGCCAGCAGCCCATGGGACAGGACCTTAGAGCAGTTCTTC. Protein: CASSPWDRTLEQFF.

The sample holds one count of this clone. V and J are TRBV28 and TRBJ1-6; D is undetermined. The CDR3 spans 14 residues. Germline V CDR1 and CDR2: MDHEN, SYDVKM. V lost 6 bases and J 14 bases, leaving 20 bases between the germline ends. In nucleotides, the CDR3 is TGTGCCAGCAGCCTTACTCTTCAGCGCTTTTCCCTCCACTTT. As protein: CASSLTLQRFSLHF.

V usage is TRBV5-1 and J usage is TRBJ2-2; the D is unclear. V shed 2 bases and J shed 1 base, with 9 bases lying between them. This CDR3 region has 15 residues. Germline V gives CDR1 SGHRS, CDR2 YFSETQ. The CDR3 loop reads CASSLLKGNTGELFF. In DNA, the CDR3 is TGCGCCAGCAGCTTACTGAAAGGGAACACCGGGGAGCTGTTTTTT. The variable domain in full, with the rest retrieved from reference TRBV5-1 and TRBJ2-2, is KAGVTQTPRYLIKTRGQQVTLSCSPISGHRSVSWYQQTPGQGLQFLFEYFSETQRNKGNFPGRFSGRQFSNSRSEMNVSTLELGDSALYLCASSLLKGNTGELFFGEGSRLTVL.

This chain uses TRBV27 with TRBJ2-3; TRBD2 matches 7 bases. With 8 bases clipped from V and 5 bases from J, the junction kept 7 bases outside the gene matches. The CDR3 is 13 residues long. In germline, CDR1 is MNHEY, CDR2 SMNVEV (reference sequence). The CDR3: CASEGLGGDTQYF. CDR3 coding DNA: TGTGCCAGCGAAGGACTAGGAGGAGATACGCAGTATTTT.

This clone was counted a single time. This chain links TRBV27 with TRBJ1-5, with 8 positions matching TRBD1. This CDR3 is 19 amino acids long. From germline, CDR1 is MNHEY and CDR2 SMNVEV (reference sequence). V trimming: 8 bases; J trimming: 1 base; junction bases outside the gene matches: 19. This chain's CDR3 is CASGQLEWGTGLSNQPQHF. The CDR3, as DNA: TGTGCCAGCGGACAATTAGAATGGGGGACAGGTCTAAGCAATCAGCCCCAGCATTTT.

The chain employs TRBV28 and TRBJ1-3; D is ambiguous. V gave up 4 bases and J gave up 2 bases, with 9 bases separating them. Germline lookup yields CDR1 MDHEN and CDR2 SYDVKM. The CDR3 runs to 14 residues. DNA of the CDR3: TGTGCCAGCAGTTCAAAGACGGCTGGAAACACCATATATTTT. Its protein is CASSSKTAGNTIYF.

The chain carries TRBV5-4 and TRBJ2-1; TRBD1 agrees at 9 bases. V lost 4 bases to trimming and J lost 5 bases; unmatched junction nucleotides: 13. Germline lookup yields CDR1 SGHNT and CDR2 YYREEE (reference sequence). This CDR3 is built from 17 residues. The CDR3 coding sequence is TGTGCCAGCAGCAAACTGGGGGGGACAGGGCCTCACAATGAGCAGTTCTTC. It translates to CASSKLGGTGPHNEQFF.

V gene TRBV28 combines with J gene TRBJ2-1; the D is unclear. Deletions cut 7 bases from V and 2 bases from J, with 18 bases between. This CDR3 contains 16 residues. The germline gives CDR1 MDHEN, CDR2 SYDVKM. The CDR3 sequence is CASTPFRAAAYNEQFF. DNA of the CDR3: TGTGCCAGCACCCCTTTCCGGGCGGCAGCCTACAATGAGCAGTTCTTC.

The V call is TRBV6-1, the J call TRBJ2-7; tentatively, D is TRBD2 (5 bases). Between the trimmed V and J ends, which lost 2 bases and 3 bases, there was a span of 14 bases. In germline, CDR1 is MNHNS, CDR2 SASEGT. The CDR3 contains 15 residues. The CDR3 loop reads CASSEWRNRGYEQYF. DNA of the CDR3: TGTGCCAGCAGTGAATGGAGGAATCGGGGCTACGAGCAGTACTTC.

The J gene is TRBJ2-7, the V gene TRBV28; 10 bases fit TRBD1. Germline CDR1 is MDHEN and CDR2 is SYDVKM. The CDR3 spans 15 residues. With 6 bases clipped from V and 6 bases from J, the junction kept 11 bases outside the gene matches. CDR3 bases: TGTGCCAGCAGCCGCTCCGGGACAGGGGCGCGCGAGCAGTACTTC. Protein product: CASSRSGTGAREQYF.

CDR3 loop: CASSQRGGAETQYF. Written as DNA, the CDR3 is TGTGCCAGCAGCCAGAGGGGCGGCGCGGAGACCCAGTACTTC. The rearrangement links TRBV7-2 to TRBJ2-5; either TRBD1 or TRBD2 may fit D (5 bases each). V gave up 5 bases and J gave up 5 bases, with 15 bases separating them. The germline gives CDR1 SGHTA, CDR2 FQGNSA. There are 14 residues in the CDR3.

This rearrangement joins TRBV28 to TRBJ1-1; D not resolved. Germline CDR1 reads MDHEN; CDR2 reads SYDVKM. V gave up 1 base and J gave up 4 bases, with 7 bases separating them. The CDR3 is 13 residues long. The CDR3 loop is CASSLSETTEAFF. The CDR3 DNA sequence: TGTGCCAGCAGTTTATCCGAAACCACTGAAGCTTTCTTT.

This rearrangement joins TRBV9 to TRBJ2-2; D is uncertain. CDR3 length: 14 residues. Germline CDR1 reads SGDLS; CDR2 reads YYNGEE. V gave up 3 bases and J gave up 1 base, with 7 bases separating them. In DNA, the CDR3 is TGTGCCAGCAGCGCCCCAAAGAACACCGGGGAGCTGTTTTTT. This sequence encodes CASSAPKNTGELFF.

The V call is TRBV4-2, the J call TRBJ1-5; 10 positions agree with TRBD1. This CDR3 comprises 16 residues. Germline V gene data show CDR1 as LGHNA and CDR2 as YNFKEQ. The V and J ends lost 0 bases and 7 bases, in that order; junction bases with no gene match: 6. CDR3 nucleotides: TGTGCCAGCAGCCAAGAAGGGGGACAGGGGTACCAGCCCCAGCATTTT. It encodes CASSQEGGQGYQPQHF.

This chain joins TRBV7-2 and TRBJ1-2, with D hard to call. The germline V gene has CDR1 SGHTA and CDR2 FQGNSA. This CDR3 has 18 amino acids. Between the trimmed V and J ends, which lost 5 bases and 0 bases, there was a span of 22 bases. In nucleotides, the CDR3 is TGTGCCAGCAGCCCACCCCCGAGAGAGGCACGGGCTAACTATGGCTACACCTTC. This sequence encodes CASSPPPREARANYGYTF. The variable domain in full, with the rest retrieved from reference TRBV7-2 and TRBJ1-2, is GAGVSQSPSNKVTEKGKDVELRCDPISGHTALYWYRQSLGQGLEFLIYFQGNSAPDKSGLPSDRFSAERTGGSVSTLTIQRTQQEDSAVYLCASSPPPREARANYGYTFGSGTRLTVV.

This chain uses TRBV2 with TRBJ1-5; 8 nucleotides align to TRBD1. The CDR3 covers 15 residues. With V trimmed by 8 bases and J by 8 bases, 14 bases remained unmatched. Germline-derived CDR1 and CDR2 are SNHLY and FYNNEI. The CDR3 nucleotides read TGTGCCAGCCGGACAGGGCCCAGCCCCGGGGAGCCCCAGCATTTT. This encodes CASRTGPSPGEPQHF.

The J gene is TRBJ1-6, the V gene TRBV7-2, with D possibly matching TRBD1 (6 bases). The CDR3 has 12 residues. Germline CDR1 SGHTA, CDR2 FQGNSA. V dropped 8 bases and J dropped 7 bases, with 9 bases sitting between them. The CDR3 protein is CASGQGNSPLHF. The CDR3 DNA sequence: TGTGCCAGCGGCCAGGGGAATTCACCCCTCCACTTT.

This chain connects TRBV7-6 to TRBJ1-2; a possible D gene is TRBD1 (5 bases). V was cut by 1 base and J by 2 bases, with 23 bases left in between. The CDR3 length is 19 residues. Germline CDR1 reads SGHVS; CDR2 reads FNYEAQ. The DNA for the CDR3 is TGTGCCAGCAGCTTAGAGGGCCCCCCGTTAGGGACGCCGAACTATGGCTACACCTTC. Translating gives CASSLEGPPLGTPNYGYTF.

There are a few counts of this clone. V is TRBV20-1 and J is TRBJ2-3; D is possibly TRBD1 or TRBD2 (6 bases each). Trimming stripped 3 bases from V and 0 bases from J, with 22 bases between. Germline CDR1 DFQATT, CDR2 SNEGSKA (reference sequence). The CDR3 consists of 18 residues. The CDR3 DNA reads TGCAGTGCTAGTGTCCCGGGGGCGACTCTGTCTAGCACAGATACGCAGTATTTT. Encoded protein: CSASVPGATLSSTDTQYF.

The J gene is TRBJ1-1, the V gene TRBV27; D may be TRBD1 (5 bases). Germline V gives CDR1 MNHEY, CDR2 SMNVEV (reference sequence). This CDR3 contains 14 residues. The V end was cut by 6 bases, the J end by 4 bases, with 15 bases between. DNA of the CDR3: TGTGCCAGCAGGGCGAGGGGTAGGAGCACTGAAGCTTTCTTT. As protein: CASRARGRSTEAFF.

The chain joins TRBV19 to TRBJ2-3, with D perhaps given as TRBD1 or TRBD2 (5 bases each). V shed 3 bases and J shed 5 bases, with 15 bases lying between them. Per germline, CDR1 LNHDA and CDR2 SQIVND (reference sequence). CDR3 length equals 15 residues. The CDR3: CASSIGTEGRDTQYF. In DNA, the CDR3 is TGTGCCAGTAGTATCGGGACGGAAGGGAGAGATACGCAGTATTTT.